A selection of T cell receptor beta chains follows, all from one sample in a study of long-term antiretroviral therapy in people with HIV. The table came from immunoSEQ multiplex PCR; TCRdb's copy has only in-frame clones and leaves some out. There are approximately 23,000 clones in the sample; approximately 85% occur only once, and 6% to 8.5% lies in the top ten. The sample was unsorted PBMCs, taken 1.5 years after starting antiretroviral therapy. All receptors come from a man under 40 with HIV. The CDR3 runs from the conserved cysteine through the conserved F or W. A D gene is named only where the DNA matches it firmly. Size is omitted from some rows. Given values are once, few, many or a class for expanded clones.

J gene	clone size	V gene	D gene	CDR3 DNA	CDR3 protein
TRBJ1-5	-	TRBV6-1	TRBD1	TGTGCCAGCATGCAGGGGGCGAACGGCAATCAGCCCCAGCATTTT	CASMQGANGNQPQHF
TRBJ2-7	-	TRBV30	TRBD2	TGTGCACTGGGGGGGAGGGTAACCTACGAGCAGTACTTC	CALGGRVTYEQYF
TRBJ2-3	-	TRBV30	-	TGTGCCTGGAGTGTACTGACGGATACGCAGTATTTT	CAWSVLTDTQYF
TRBJ2-2	once	TRBV7-2	TRBD2	TGTGCCAGCAGCTCCCGACTAGCGGGAGCGGCGGGCACCGGGGAGCTGTTTTTT	CASSSRLAGAAGTGELFF
TRBJ1-2	-	TRBV6-5	-	TGTGCCAGCAAACCCGGCGGGGGACGCTATGGCTACACCTTC	CASKPGGGRYGYTF
TRBJ1-2	-	TRBV6-5	TRBD1	TGTGCCAGCAGGGTGCCGCGACAGGGTGACTATGGCTACACCTTC	CASRVPRQGDYGYTF
TRBJ1-2	once	TRBV5-1	TRBD1	TGCGCCAGCAGCCTTGGGACAGACTATGGCTACACCTTC	CASSLGTDYGYTF
TRBJ1-2	-	TRBV29-1	TRBD1	TGCAGCGTTGAAGGACAGGGGGCGTCAAGTACCACCTTC	CSVEGQGASSTTF
TRBJ1-2	-	TRBV30	-	TGTGCCTGGAGTGATGAGGGGAACTATGGCTACACCTTC	CAWSDEGNYGYTF
TRBJ1-6	-	TRBV28	-	TGTGCCAGCACGGCAGGGGTAAATTCACCCCTCCACTTT	CASTAGVNSPLHF
TRBJ1-2	-	TRBV2	-	TGTGCCAGCAGTACTACCCACCAAGGCTACACCTTC	CASSTTHQGYTF
TRBJ2-7	-	TRBV7-8	TRBD1	TGTGCCAGCAGCTCCGGGACAGGCTCCTACGAGCAGTACTTC	CASSSGTGSYEQYF
TRBJ1-4	-	TRBV5-1	-	TGCGCCAGCAGCTCACGTGGGACGAGGGAAGAAAAACTGTTTTTT	CASSSRGTREEKLFF
TRBJ2-7	-	TRBV4-1	-	TGCGCCAGCAGCCAAGAGCCGAGCTCCTACGAGCAGTACTTC	CASSQEPSSYEQYF
TRBJ2-2	-	TRBV7-9	-	TGTGCCAGCAGCTTAGCGAGAGGGAACACCGGGGAGCTGTTTTTT	CASSLARGNTGELFF
TRBJ1-6	-	TRBV4-3	TRBD1	TGCGCCAGCAGCCGCCAGACAGGGTATAATTCACCCCTCCACTTT	CASSRQTGYNSPLHF
TRBJ2-1	once	TRBV19	TRBD2	TGTGCCAGTAGCCCCACTAGCGGGGGGGCTTTAGAGTTCTTC	CASSPTSGGALEFF
TRBJ1-1	-	TRBV9	TRBD1	TGTGCCAGCAGCGCCCAGGGGGGCCTCATGAACACTGAAGCTTTCTTT	CASSAQGGLMNTEAFF
TRBJ2-5	-	TRBV7-3	-	TGTGCCAGCAGCTTAGGCAACCAAGAGACCCAGTACTTC	CASSLGNQETQYF
TRBJ2-7	-	TRBV5-4	-	TGTGCCAGCAGCCCTTGGGGGAGTGACGAGCAGTACTTC	CASSPWGSDEQYF
TRBJ2-1	-	TRBV5-4	-	TGTGCCAGCAGTTTAGGGGGACTCCACAATGAGCAGTTCTTC	CASSLGGLHNEQFF
TRBJ2-7	-	TRBV19	TRBD1	TGTGCCAGTAGCGACGACAGGGGGACATCCTACGAGCAGTACTTC	CASSDDRGTSYEQYF
TRBJ2-3	-	TRBV7-2	TRBD2	TGTGCCAGCAGCTTGTCGGGGACTAGCGGGAGGGCCCCAGATACGCAGTATTTT	CASSLSGTSGRAPDTQYF
TRBJ2-1	once	TRBV7-9	TRBD2	TGTGCCAGCAGCTTAGTGGGACTAGCGGGACTCGGTGAGCAGTTCTTC	CASSLVGLAGLGEQFF
TRBJ1-2	-	TRBV5-1	TRBD1	TGCGCCAGCAGCCCGGGACAGGGCGTGCATGGCTACACCTTC	CASSPGQGVHGYTF
TRBJ1-2	-	TRBV6-1	-	TGTGCCAGCAGTGCAAGAGGGTCTTCCCACACCTTC	CASSARGSSHTF
TRBJ1-1	-	TRBV9	-	TGTGCCAGCAGCGTAGTTTGGGGTGCGGACACTGAAGCTTTCTTT	CASSVVWGADTEAFF
TRBJ2-2	-	TRBV6-4	TRBD2	TGTGCCAGCAGAGTCGGACTAGCGGGAGAGGTCGGGGAGCTGTTTTTT	CASRVGLAGEVGELFF
TRBJ1-4	-	TRBV30	-	TGTGCCTGGACAGGGGCCGATGAAAAACTGTTTTTT	CAWTGADEKLFF
TRBJ2-3	-	TRBV7-3	TRBD2	TGTGCCAGCAGCTCGACTAGCGGGGAGACAGATACGCAGTATTTT	CASSSTSGETDTQYF
TRBJ2-2	-	TRBV18	TRBD1	TGTGCCAGCTCACAGAACAGGGGGGACACCGGGGAGCTGTTTTTT	CASSQNRGDTGELFF
TRBJ2-1	-	TRBV28	TRBD1	TGTGCCAGCAGCCCCCGACAGGGGTACGGTGAGCAGTTCTTC	CASSPRQGYGEQFF
TRBJ1-5	-	TRBV19	TRBD1	TGTGCCAGTAGGGGGCAGGGACAGGGCAATCAGCCCCAGCATTTT	CASRGQGQGNQPQHF
TRBJ1-1	-	TRBV7-7	-	TGTGCCAGCAGCTGCCAACGGGACGGTGGGACTGAAGCTTTCTTT	CASSCQRDGGTEAFF
TRBJ2-7	-	TRBV14	TRBD2	TGTGCCAGCAGCCCCCTGGGCGGGGGGGCCTACGAGCAGTACTTC	CASSPLGGGAYEQYF
TRBJ2-7	-	TRBV5-8	TRBD1	TGTGCCAGCAGCTGCCGGGACAGGGAGTACGAGCAGTACTTC	CASSCRDREYEQYF
TRBJ1-1	few	TRBV4-1	-	TGCGCCAGCAGATTGAACGGTGAAGCTTTCTTT	CASRLNGEAFF
TRBJ2-7	-	TRBV5-6	-	TGTGCCAGCAGCTTCCGGGCCCAAAGCTCCTACGAGCAGTACTTC	CASSFRAQSSYEQYF
TRBJ1-4	-	TRBV28	-	TGTGCCAGCAGTTTAATCTATAATGAAAAACTGTTTTTT	CASSLIYNEKLFF
TRBJ1-2	-	TRBV19	-	TGTGCCAGTATAGAGGCCGCGAGCGGTGGCTACACCTTC	CASIEAASGGYTF
TRBJ2-7	-	TRBV28	TRBD2	TGTGCCAGCACCTCGGGAGGACTGGGCTTCTACGAGCAGTACTTC	CASTSGGLGFYEQYF
TRBJ1-1	-	TRBV29-1	TRBD1	TGCAGCGCCGTGGGACAGCACATGAACACTGAAGCTTTCTTT	CSAVGQHMNTEAFF
TRBJ1-5	-	TRBV7-8	-	TGTGCCAGCAGCTTAGCGGGGGAGTATCAGCCCCAGCATTTT	CASSLAGEYQPQHF
TRBJ2-7	-	TRBV5-1	-	TGCGCCAGCAGCTTCCAGGGAGAGCAGTACTTC	CASSFQGEQYF
TRBJ1-5	-	TRBV6-5	-	TGTGCCAGCACCCAAGGCCTCGGGGGCAATCAGCCCCAGCATTTT	CASTQGLGGNQPQHF
TRBJ1-5	-	TRBV27	-	TGTGCCAGCAGTTTATTTGGGGGAGGCAATCAGCCCCAGCATTTT	CASSLFGGGNQPQHF
TRBJ1-2	-	TRBV4-3	-	TGCGCCAGCAGCCAAGATTATAATCAGGGCTATGGCTACACCTTC	CASSQDYNQGYGYTF
TRBJ1-6	once	TRBV7-2	-	TGTGCCAGCAGCACCCCAGGGTCTCCGGATTCACCCCTCCACTTT	CASSTPGSPDSPLHF
TRBJ2-7	-	TRBV28	TRBD1	TGTGCCAGCAGTTTTCGGACAGGGTACGAGCAGTACTTC	CASSFRTGYEQYF
TRBJ2-7	-	TRBV18	-	TGTGCCAGCTCACCACTTCCCGACTCCTACGAGCAGTACTTC	CASSPLPDSYEQYF
TRBJ1-5	-	TRBV5-3	TRBD1	TGTGCCAGAAGCTTGGATCTGAAAGGGACAGGGGGACAGCCCCAGCATTTT	CARSLDLKGTGGQPQHF
TRBJ1-1	-	TRBV11-2	-	TGTGCCAGCAGCTTAGAACTCGGGGCTGAAGCTTTCTTT	CASSLELGAEAFF
TRBJ2-1	-	TRBV30	-	TGTGCCTGGAGTGTGGGGAGGAACAATGAGCAGTTCTTC	CAWSVGRNNEQFF
TRBJ1-5	-	TRBV6-6	-	TGTGCCAGCAGTTACGGAACTGATAGCAATCAGCCCCAGCATTTT	CASSYGTDSNQPQHF
TRBJ2-7	-	TRBV6-1	TRBD2	TGTGCCGCGGGGCTAGCGGCAACCTACGAGCAGTACTTC	CAAGLAATYEQYF
TRBJ2-2	-	TRBV5-4	-	TGTGCCAGCAGCTTAGAGGGGAACACCGGGGAGCTGTTTTTT	CASSLEGNTGELFF
TRBJ2-1	-	TRBV4-3	-	TGCGCCAGCAGCCGTCAGGGATTGGGTTACAATGAGCAGTTCTTC	CASSRQGLGYNEQFF